These 24 T cell receptor beta chains were sequenced from one sample in a study of identical twins. TCRdb itself ran the 5' RACE reads through MiXCR, one entry per CDR3 protein. The profile shows 210,000 or so distinct CDR3 sequences, about 15% of them singletons. Separately, the same data were catalogued under a study of T cells expressing NK-cell markers.

The source material was CD8+ T cells sorted from blood. Source of these receptors: a young woman in good health.

Ten or more counts support this clonotype. The genes are TRBV11-2 and TRBJ2-3; D is unresolved. From germline, CDR1 is SGHAT and CDR2 FQNNGV. This CDR3 spans 15 amino acids. Trimming took 1 base from V and 2 from J, leaving 10 bases between them. DNA for the CDR3: TGTGCCAGCAGCTTAGCTGCCCTCCACACAGATACGCAGTATTTT. Protein product: CASSLAALHTDTQYF.

The chain links TRBV20-1 to TRBJ2-1; 12 positions agree with TRBD2. The CDR3 consists of 15 residues. The V segment lost 1 base and the J segment 8 bases; nucleotides outside the gene matches: 6. Per germline, CDR1 DFQATT and CDR2 SNEGSKA (reference sequence). CDR3 sequence: CSARGTSGTGYEQFF. The CDR3 region has the DNA TGCAGTGCTAGAGGGACTAGCGGGACGGGATATGAGCAGTTCTTC.

This clonotype was seen more than once but under ten times. The chain combines TRBV5-1 with TRBJ2-3, with D maybe TRBD2 (6 bases). V shed 3 bases and J shed 3 bases, with 14 bases lying between them. Germline lookup yields CDR1 SGHRS and CDR2 YFSETQ. The CDR3 covers 15 residues. The CDR3 DNA follows: TGCGCCAGCAGCTGGGGACTTCGCAAGACAGATACGCAGTATTTT. It is translated as CASSWGLRKTDTQYF.

This clonotype was seen a few times. The chain joins TRBV13 to TRBJ2-1, with D maybe TRBD2 (6 bases). The CDR3 consists of 15 residues. Germline V lookup: CDR1 PRHDT, CDR2 FYEKMQ (reference sequence). V was trimmed by 4 bases and J by 3 bases, leaving 13 bases between them. The CDR3 reads CASSSRGDFYNEQFF. CDR3 coding DNA: TGTGCCAGCAGCTCCCGAGGGGACTTCTACAATGAGCAGTTCTTC.

The chain couples TRBV5-6 to TRBJ1-1, with 7 bases matching TRBD1. V lost 0 bases and J lost 0; bases outside the gene matches: 8. The CDR3 is 17 amino acids. CDR1 is SGHDT and CDR2 is YYEEEE in the germline V gene. For the CDR3, the DNA is TGTGCCAGCAGCTTGGGGGCCGAGACAGGGCTGAACACTGAAGCTTTCTTT. Translated, it gives CASSLGAETGLNTEAFF.

This clonotype was seen many times. This chain links TRBV27 with TRBJ1-5; D may be TRBD1 (5 bases). CDR3 length: 14 residues. Between the trimmed V and J ends, which lost 3 bases and 6 bases, there was a span of 12 bases. Germline loops: CDR1 MNHEY, CDR2 SMNVEV (reference sequence). The CDR3 spells CASSFGSGGQPQHF. DNA for the CDR3: TGTGCCAGCAGTTTTGGGTCCGGGGGTCAGCCCCAGCATTTT.

The table lists this clonotype with a few counts. The CDR3 here is CASSSNLGLYQPQHF. The CDR3, as DNA: TGTGCCAGCAGCTCAAATCTGGGTCTCTATCAGCCCCAGCATTTT. The rearrangement links TRBV7-2 to TRBJ1-5; D remains unclear. In germline, CDR1 is SGHTA, CDR2 FQGNSA. V lost 4 bases, J lost 5 bases, and 15 bases lay in between. This CDR3 region has 15 residues.

This clonotype appeared a few times. This chain joins TRBV9 and TRBJ2-1; a possible D gene is TRBD2 (5 bases). This CDR3 is built from 12 residues. V lost 3 bases to trimming and J lost 13 bases, with 14 bases between them. The germline V gene has CDR1 SGDLS and CDR2 YYNGEE. In nucleotides, the CDR3 is TGTGCCAGCAGCGGGTCGGGGTTGGAACAGTTCTTC. This gives the protein CASSGSGLEQFF.

The chain combines TRBV10-2 with TRBJ2-1; TRBD2 agrees at 10 bases. The trim removed 6 bases at V and 5 bases at J, leaving 4 bases unmatched. The CDR3 spans 14 residues. Germline V gene sequence: CDR1 WSHSY, CDR2 SAAADI. The CDR3 reads CASSGTSVNNEQFF. CDR3 nucleotide sequence: TGCGCCAGCAGCGGGACTAGCGTTAACAATGAGCAGTTCTTC.

This clonotype showed up just a few times. As DNA, the CDR3 is TGCGCCAGCAGCTTGAGGTTTACGGGAGAGGGCAAAAACATTCAGTACTTC. Its translation is CASSLRFTGEGKNIQYF. V gene TRBV5-1 combines with J gene TRBJ2-4, with a weak D call TRBD2 (6 bases). V was clipped by 1 base and J by 3 bases, with 17 bases between them. Looked up from germline, CDR1 is SGHRS and CDR2 is YFSETQ. This CDR3 has 17 amino acids.

In its sample, this clonotype was seen many times. J is TRBJ2-7 and V is TRBV20-1; 9 bases align to TRBD2. Germline CDR1 and CDR2: DFQATT and SNEGSKA (reference sequence). The CDR3 totals 14 residues. With V trimmed by 4 bases and J by 4 bases, 8 bases remained unmatched. This CDR3 is CSATLGTSLYEQYF. CDR3 DNA: TGCAGTGCTACTCTCGGGACTAGCTTGTACGAGCAGTACTTC.

The chain combines TRBV28 with TRBJ2-1; D uncertain. V lost 1 base and J lost 7, with 11 bases in between. Germline loops: CDR1 MDHEN, CDR2 SYDVKM. This CDR3 spans 14 amino acids. The CDR3 is CASSLSGVWNEQFF. The CDR3, as DNA: TGTGCCAGCAGTTTATCGGGTGTGTGGAATGAGCAGTTCTTC.

This clonotype was recorded many times. The chain joins TRBV7-9 to TRBJ2-7; 7 nucleotides line up with TRBD1. This CDR3 contains 14 residues. Per germline, CDR1 SEHNR and CDR2 FQNEAQ (reference sequence). Trimming removed 5 bases from V and 3 bases from J; junction bases left unmatched: 7. The CDR3 spells CASSPTGVSYEQYF. DNA for the CDR3: TGTGCCAGCAGCCCCACAGGGGTTAGCTACGAGCAGTACTTC.

The chain has TRBV10-1 and TRBJ1-1, with D perhaps matching TRBD1 (6 bases). Per germline, CDR1 WNHNN and CDR2 SYGVQD (reference sequence). CDR3 length: 14 residues. V was shortened by 3 bases and J by 1 base, with 9 bases between the two germline ends. The CDR3 protein is CASSETGQNTEAFF. CDR3 DNA: TGCGCCAGCAGTGAAACGGGACAGAACACTGAAGCTTTCTTT.

This chain links TRBV15 with TRBJ1-3; no definite D call. The germline CDR1 and CDR2 sequences are LNHNV and YYDKDF (reference sequence). Trimming pared 7 bases from V and 0 bases from J, leaving 7 bases between. This CDR3 is 13 amino acids long. The CDR3 reads CATILCSGNTIYF. As DNA, the CDR3 is TGTGCCACCATTTTATGCTCTGGAAACACCATATATTTT.

The rearrangement uses TRBV12-3 or TRBV12-4 and TRBJ1-1; D remains unclear. Trimming took off 5 bases at V and 7 bases at J, with 8 bases between the two ends. The CDR3 runs 11 residues. Here the CDR3 reads CASSAGNEAFF. DNA for the CDR3: TGTGCCAGCAGTGCCGGAAATGAAGCTTTCTTT.

This clonotype was seen a handful of times. V usage is TRBV6-5 and J usage is TRBJ2-5, with D perhaps assigned TRBD1 or TRBD2 (6 bases each). V lost 2 bases and J 3 bases, leaving 13 bases between the germline ends. This CDR3 region has 15 residues. From germline, CDR1 is MNHEY and CDR2 SVGAGI. CDR3 region: CASSYQPGAKETQYF. The CDR3 DNA is TGTGCCAGCAGTTACCAACCGGGGGCAAAAGAGACCCAGTACTTC.

This clonotype was observed a few times. The chain has TRBV29-1 and TRBJ2-1, with 9 bases lining up with TRBD1. V was pared by 0 bases and J by 5 bases, with 8 bases of the junction left unmatched. From germline, CDR1 is SQVTM and CDR2 ANQGSEA. CDR3 length: 16 amino acids. The CDR3 nucleotides are TGCAGCGTTGAAGACCTACAGGGGGCGCGAAACAATGAGCAGTTCTTC. Protein product: CSVEDLQGARNNEQFF.

This clonotype was seen more than once but under ten times. The rearrangement joins TRBV4-3 to TRBJ2-7; possible D gene TRBD1, 5 bases. V was trimmed by 0 bases and J by 2 bases, leaving 14 bases between them. The CDR3 runs 16 residues. Germline loops: CDR1 LGHNA, CDR2 YSLEER. CDR3 DNA sequence: TGCGCCAGCAGCCAAGAATTAAGGGGCGACGCCTACGAGCAGTACTTC. It codes for CASSQELRGDAYEQYF.

CDR3 DNA: TGTGCCATCACGAGGTCAGTAGGCGATGAGCAGTTCTTC. It yields the protein CAITRSVGDEQFF. The chain has TRBV10-3 and TRBJ2-1; D gene unclear. The V end lost 7 bases, the J end lost 8 bases, and 15 bases lay between the germline ends. The CDR3 length is 13 residues. Germline V lookup: CDR1 ENHRY, CDR2 SYGVKD.

J is TRBJ2-7 and V is TRBV27, with D possibly TRBD2 on 6 matching bases. Germline assignment: CDR1 MNHEY and CDR2 SMNVEV (reference sequence). The CDR3 totals 16 residues. Trimming removed 7 bases at V and 0 bases at J, with 19 bases between. The CDR3 DNA reads TGTGCCAGCACGGAGGTCTCTGGGCGGGACTCCTACGAGCAGTACTTC. Its translation is CASTEVSGRDSYEQYF.

The genes are TRBV7-9 and TRBJ2-7; D not certain. Deletions cut 0 bases from V and 4 bases from J, with 7 bases between. This CDR3 region has 13 residues. CDR1 is SEHNR and CDR2 is FQNEAQ in the germline V gene (reference sequence). The chain's CDR3 is CASSLAQRYEQYF. In DNA form, the CDR3 reads TGTGCCAGCAGCTTAGCACAGCGTTACGAGCAGTACTTC.

This clonotype came up a few times. Mismatch with germline at one junction end may stem from a read error. V usage is TRBV14 and J usage is TRBJ2-1; TRBD1 agrees at 8 bases. The V gene's germline CDR1 is SGHDN and CDR2 FVKESK. This CDR3 region has 13 residues. The CDR3 loop is CASSPLGAGGCIF. The CDR3 DNA sequence: TGTGCCAGCAGCCCCCTGGGGGCAGGGGGCTGTATCTTC.

The rearrangement uses TRBV29-1 and TRBJ2-7, with a weak D call TRBD2 (6 bases). The CDR3 extends over 14 amino acids. The germline gives CDR1 SQVTM, CDR2 ANQGSEA. Trimming stripped 3 bases from V and 0 bases from J, with 12 bases between. The CDR3 DNA follows: TGCAGCGTTGATGAGGCGGGGAGCTCCTACGAGCAGTACTTC. It translates to CSVDEAGSSYEQYF.